This T cell receptor (beta chain) was captured by sequencing in a study of long-term antiretroviral therapy in people with HIV. Runs used v3.0 of the immunoSEQ assay and were done at survey level. Sequencing aimed at roughly 40,000-55,000 T-cell genomes per sample. TCRdb's table, derived via immunoSEQ multiplex PCR, lists solely in-frame clones and lacks some. The table has over 15,000 clones, roughly 78% seen once. CDR3 size: 14 residues. Germline V gives CDR1 PRHDT, CDR2 FYEKMQ (reference sequence). The V and J ends lost 1 base and 3 bases respectively, with 10 bases between them. This chain links TRBV13 with TRBJ2-7; tentative D call: TRBD2 (5 bases). The starting material was unsorted PBMCs, obtained 0.2 years after starting antiretroviral therapy. The clonotype comes from a woman aged 40 to 50 with HIV. This CDR3 is CASSLAGRDYEQYF. The CDR3 DNA reads as TGTGCCAGCAGCTTAGCGGGAAGGGACTACGAGCAGTACTTC.